This T cell receptor (beta chain) was observed in a study of naive and memory T cell subsets. Concerning this clonotype: Antigen: not known.

Germline V gene data show CDR1 as MGHDK and CDR2 as SYGVNS. The CDR3 contains 13 residues. The ends were cut back, 4 bases at V and 4 bases at J, with 10 bases in the middle. Study conclusions and caveats: Activation and differentiation may alter RNA-based TCR counts. Especially in CD8 cells, naive repertoires contained a few larger clonotypes, possibly CD45RA-re-expressing memory cells.

The beta constant-region primer was an equimolar mix of two oligonucleotides covering TRBC1 and TRBC2. Ligated cDNA was amplified by four rounds of PCR with nested alpha and beta constant-region primers and SP2. Each CDR3 protein gets one entry after TCRdb re-called the UMI-ligation and nested PCR reads with MiXCR. The profile covers about 150,000 distinct CDR3 sequences, with over 20% appearing a single time and over 0.09% taken by the ten largest. The J gene is TRBJ1-2, the V gene TRBV25-1; D is unresolved. The sample comprised naive CD4+ T cells from blood. This clonotype was obtained from a human donor in good health. CDR3 in DNA: TGTGCCAGCAGTGGGAGAGGGTTCTATGGCTACACCTTC. It specifies CASSGRGFYGYTF.